This record looks at one TCR beta chain sequence and its context. The sample originates from a study of somatic mutations in cytotoxic T cells in rheumatoid arthritis. Method: immunoSEQ multiplex PCR; TCRdb's copy keeps in-frame clones and lacks some. The data show about 4,200 clones, 72% seen once. Germline values: CDR1 SGDLS, CDR2 YYNGEE. Trimming stripped 0 bases from V and 13 bases from J, with 13 bases between. The CDR3 contains 12 residues. This clonotype was obtained from an adult with rheumatoid arthritis. The chain is built from TRBV9 and TRBJ1-2; a possible D gene is TRBD1 (5 bases). Sample: CD8+ T cells sorted from blood. The CDR3 spells CASSVGRAGLTF. The CDR3, as DNA: TGTGCCAGCAGCGTAGGCAGGGCCGGTCTCACCTTC. Full variable domain (missing parts from reference TRBV9 and TRBJ1-2): DSGVTQTPKHLITATGQRVTLRCSPRSGDLSVYWYQQSLDQGLQFLIQYYNGEERAKGNILERFSAQQFPDLHSELNLSSLELGDSALYFCASSVGRAGLTFGSGTRLTVV.